One and the same sample provided the 30 T cell receptor beta chains below, sequenced in a study of blood T cell repertoires in COVID-19. Here immunoSEQ multiplex PCR was the method, and the copy in TCRdb shows in-frame clones only, minus some. The data show 200,000 to 250,000 clones, approximately 84% seen once. Sequenced: PBMCs or T cells enriched from blood (not recorded which). Receptors were obtained from a man aged 40-55 years who had recovered from COVID-19.

The CDR3 DNA sequence: TGTGCCAGCAGAAAACAGGGGGCGAACACTGAAGCTTTCTTT. Translated, it gives CASRKQGANTEAFF. The chain carries TRBV28 and TRBJ1-1, with TRBD1 identical over 9 bases. The J segment lost 1 base and the V segment lost 6 bases, leaving 3 bases of the junction unmatched. The CDR3 extends over 14 amino acids. Germline V gene sequence: CDR1 MDHEN, CDR2 SYDVKM. Filled out from reference TRBV28 and TRBJ1-1, the complete variable domain reads DVKVTQSSRYLVKRTGEKVFLECVQDMDHENMFWYRQDPGLGLRLIYFSYDVKMKEKGDIPEGYSVSREKKERFSLILESASTNQTSMYLCASRKQGANTEAFFGQGTRLTVV.

This clone was recorded once. The chain joins TRBV2 to TRBJ2-7, with 9 bases that match TRBD2. The V and J ends lost 7 bases and 3 bases, in that order; junction bases with no gene match: 4. Germline loops: CDR1 SNHLY, CDR2 FYNNEI. This CDR3 has 13 amino acids. The DNA for the CDR3 is TGTGCCAGCAAGGTAGCGGGAGTCTACGAGCAGTACTTC. This sequence encodes CASKVAGVYEQYF.

The chain employs TRBV2 and TRBJ1-4, with a weak D call TRBD1 (5 bases). Germline V gene sequence: CDR1 SNHLY, CDR2 FYNNEI. V lost 6 bases and J 7 bases, leaving 15 bases between the germline ends. The CDR3 spans 14 residues. In DNA form, the CDR3 reads TGTGCCAGCAGCGAACCACAGGTCGGTGAAAAACTGTTTTTT. Its protein is CASSEPQVGEKLFF.

The V and J genes are TRBV30 and TRBJ1-1; 7 bases fit TRBD1. The trim removed 1 base at V and 4 bases at J, leaving 6 bases unmatched. The CDR3 length is 14 residues. The germline CDR1 and CDR2 sequences are GTSNPN and SVGIG (reference sequence). The CDR3 spells CAWSADRVGTEAFF. CDR3 nucleotide sequence: TGTGCCTGGAGTGCCGACAGGGTAGGCACTGAAGCTTTCTTT.

The chain is built from TRBV27 and TRBJ1-4; 8 bases map to TRBD1. Germline loops: CDR1 MNHEY, CDR2 SMNVEV (reference sequence). The CDR3 runs to 15 residues. V trimming: 8 bases; J trimming: 7 bases; junction bases outside the gene matches: 12. In DNA form, the CDR3 reads TGTGCCAGCCGACGGGCAGGGGGCGGGCGTGAAAAACTGTTTTTT. Protein sequence: CASRRAGGGREKLFF.

This chain connects TRBV5-4 to TRBJ2-3, with 7 bases identical to TRBD2. Germline V CDR1 and CDR2: SGHNT, YYREEE (reference sequence). The V segment lost 4 bases and the J segment 6 bases; nucleotides outside the gene matches: 5. CDR3 length equals 13 residues. The CDR3 region is CASSVTRGDTQYF. DNA for the CDR3: TGTGCCAGCAGCGTCACGCGGGGGGATACGCAGTATTTT.

The chain links TRBV9 to TRBJ2-1; D call uncertain. The CDR3 extends over 13 amino acids. CDR1 is SGDLS and CDR2 is YYNGEE in the germline V gene. V lost 0 bases and J 3 bases, leaving 4 bases between the germline ends. In nucleotides, the CDR3 is TGTGCCAGCAGCGTAGGAGACTACAATGAGCAGTTCTTC. Translation gives CASSVGDYNEQFF.

The rearrangement links TRBV10-1 to TRBJ2-3, with a weak D call TRBD2 (6 bases). Germline V lookup: CDR1 WNHNN, CDR2 SYGVQD (reference sequence). The CDR3 is made up of 13 amino acids. V dropped 4 bases and J dropped 1 base, with 6 bases sitting between them. CDR3 coding DNA: TGCGCCAGCAGTGGGGGGGGCACAGATACGCAGTATTTT. Encoded protein: CASSGGGTDTQYF.

This sequence joins TRBV24-1 and TRBJ2-3; 11 nucleotides align to TRBD2. With 3 bases clipped from V and 2 bases from J, the junction kept 3 bases outside the gene matches. Germline lookup yields CDR1 KGHDR and CDR2 SFDVKD. CDR3 length: 16 amino acids. This CDR3 reads CATSDRLAGNTDTQYF. The CDR3 DNA reads as TGTGCCACCAGTGATAGACTAGCGGGGAACACAGATACGCAGTATTTT.

The chain carries TRBV19 and TRBJ2-5, with a tentative D call TRBD2 (6 bases). Trimming left V 5 bases short and J 5 bases short, with 15 bases between. Germline lookup yields CDR1 LNHDA and CDR2 SQIVND (reference sequence). The CDR3 extends over 14 amino acids. The CDR3 region is CASSESGGVETQYF. DNA for the CDR3: TGTGCCAGTAGTGAGTCCGGGGGAGTGGAGACCCAGTACTTC.

The chain uses TRBV9 and TRBJ1-2, with TRBD1 matching 7 bases. The V gene end was trimmed by 0 bases and the J gene end by 9 bases; junction bases not matched to a gene: 17. Germline V gives CDR1 SGDLS, CDR2 YYNGEE. The CDR3 has 17 amino acids. The CDR3 DNA sequence: TGTGCCAGCAGCGTAGGACCGATACAACAGGGGAGAGGAAGCTACACCTTC. It encodes CASSVGPIQQGRGSYTF.

This chain uses TRBV18 with TRBJ1-1, with a possible D match to TRBD1 (5 bases). Per germline, CDR1 KGHSH and CDR2 LQKENI. V lost 6 bases, J lost 2 bases, and 10 bases lay in between. The CDR3 sequence is 13 residues long. This CDR3 reads CASSQQDNTEAFF. The CDR3 bases are TGTGCCAGCTCCCAACAGGATAACACTGAAGCTTTCTTT.

The chain employs TRBV6-2 or TRBV6-3 and TRBJ1-5; D gene uncertain. CDR1 is MNHEY and CDR2 is SVGEGT in the germline V gene. V lost 0 bases and J 2 bases, leaving 17 bases between the germline ends. The CDR3 covers 18 residues. The CDR3 loop is CASSYSISRGLGNQPQHF. The CDR3 DNA sequence: TGTGCCAGCAGTTACTCGATAAGCCGAGGGCTCGGCAATCAGCCCCAGCATTTT.

This clone turned up a few times. The gene calls are TRBV30 and TRBJ1-2; D may be TRBD1 (6 bases). This CDR3 has 11 amino acids. The germline CDR1 and CDR2 sequences are GTSNPN and SVGIG (reference sequence). Trimming stripped 1 base from V and 14 bases from J, with 14 bases between. CDR3 sequence: CAWSGARGHTF. In nucleotides, the CDR3 is TGTGCCTGGAGTGGGGCCAGGGGACATACCTTC.

The rearrangement uses TRBV28 and TRBJ1-2, with D possibly matching TRBD1 (5 bases). The CDR3 covers 12 residues. Germline-derived CDR1 and CDR2 are MDHEN and SYDVKM. Deletions cut 6 bases from V and 8 bases from J, with 13 bases between. This CDR3 reads CASSLRGSGYTF. The DNA for the CDR3 is TGTGCCAGCAGCCTACGGGGGTCCGGCTACACCTTC.

V usage is TRBV3-1 (or the pseudogene TRBV3-2) and J usage is TRBJ2-7, with D unresolved. V lost 1 base and J 2 bases, leaving 6 bases between the germline ends. This CDR3 has 13 residues. Germline lookup yields CDR1 LGHDT and CDR2 YNNKEL (reference sequence). DNA for the CDR3: TGTGCCAGCAGCCAAGCGCCAGCCTACGAGCAGTACTTC. Translated, it gives CASSQAPAYEQYF.

The CDR3 reads CASSIQGLQPQHF. For the CDR3, the DNA is TGTGCCAGTAGTATTCAGGGGCTGCAGCCCCAGCATTTT. The gene calls are TRBV19 and TRBJ1-5, with D possibly being TRBD1 (6 bases). Per germline, CDR1 LNHDA and CDR2 SQIVND (reference sequence). This CDR3 comprises 13 residues. V was pared by 3 bases and J by 7 bases, with 10 bases between.

The chain recombines TRBV3-1 (or the pseudogene TRBV3-2) with TRBJ2-3, with 11 bases that match TRBD2. Trimming cost V 0 bases and J 2 bases; bases outside gene matches: 4. Per the germline V gene, CDR1 is LGHDT and CDR2 is YNNKEL (reference sequence). This CDR3 spans 17 amino acids. The CDR3, as DNA: TGTGCCAGCAGCCAAGACCCACTAGCGGGGGTCACAGATACGCAGTATTTT. It is translated as CASSQDPLAGVTDTQYF.

The V gene is TRBV19, the J gene TRBJ2-7, with D perhaps matching TRBD2 (6 bases). The CDR3 extends over 15 amino acids. Trimming took 6 bases from V and 2 from J, leaving 17 bases between them. Germline CDR1 is LNHDA and CDR2 is SQIVND (reference sequence). The CDR3 region has the DNA TGTGCCAGTAGCGGTGTGCGGACTACTCCCTACGAGCAGTACTTC. Its protein product is CASSGVRTTPYEQYF.

This chain joins TRBV28 and TRBJ1-1, with 8 bases identical to TRBD1. The germline V gene encodes CDR1 MDHEN and CDR2 SYDVKM. V lost 6 bases and J lost 10; bases outside the gene matches: 13. The CDR3 has 14 amino acids. CDR3 residues: CASSQGQGWVGAFF. In nucleotides, the CDR3 is TGTGCCAGCAGCCAAGGACAGGGATGGGTGGGAGCTTTCTTT.

CDR3 nucleotides: TGTGCCACCAGCTCCGAACAGGTTGAAAAACTGTTTTTT. As protein: CATSSEQVEKLFF. The chain couples TRBV15 to TRBJ1-4; D may be TRBD1 (5 bases). CDR3 length equals 13 residues. Germline lookup yields CDR1 LNHNV and CDR2 YYDKDF (reference sequence). The V and J ends lost 5 bases and 7 bases respectively, with 11 bases between them.

J is TRBJ2-5 and V is TRBV4-1; TRBD1 is a possible D gene (6 bases). V shed 4 bases and J shed 1 base, with 7 bases lying between them. The CDR3 extends over 13 amino acids. The germline gives CDR1 MGHRA, CDR2 YSYEKL. Written as DNA, the CDR3 is TGCGCCAGCAGCCGGACAGTCCAAGAGACCCAGTACTTC. Translating it yields CASSRTVQETQYF.

The rearrangement links TRBV10-2 to TRBJ1-2; 9 bases are shared with TRBD1. The CDR3 spans 15 residues. Germline trimming cut 10 bases from V and 3 bases from J; bases unmatched to any gene: 12. Looked up from germline, CDR1 is WSHSY and CDR2 is SAAADI. In DNA form, the CDR3 reads TGCGCCACTGACAGGGGGGGGCAACTAGACTATGGCTACACCTTC. Protein: CATDRGGQLDYGYTF.

The chain uses TRBV7-2 and TRBJ1-2; TRBD1 agrees at 7 bases. Losses at the gene ends were 7 bases for V and 6 bases for J; bases not matched to a gene: 17. The CDR3 is 16 residues long. Germline values: CDR1 SGHTA, CDR2 FQGNSA. The CDR3 region is CASIYLKGAEGDGYTF. CDR3 nucleotides: TGTGCCAGCATATACCTTAAGGGGGCGGAAGGGGATGGCTACACCTTC.

This clone was observed a single time. V is TRBV28 and J is TRBJ1-2; possibly TRBD1 for D (6 bases). Trimming pared 5 bases from V and 2 bases from J, leaving 15 bases between. Per the germline V gene, CDR1 is MDHEN and CDR2 is SYDVKM. The CDR3 loop spans 15 amino acids. CDR3 amino acids: CASSPMGALNYGYTF. The CDR3 nucleotides are TGTGCCAGCAGTCCGATGGGGGCCCTCAACTATGGCTACACCTTC.

The rearrangement uses TRBV3-1 (or the pseudogene TRBV3-2) and TRBJ1-1, with D uncertain. V gave up 5 bases and J gave up 0 bases, with 10 bases separating them. CDR1 and CDR2 from the germline V gene are LGHDT and YNNKEL (reference sequence). The CDR3 contains 14 residues. CDR3 loop: CASSLVGLNTEAFF. CDR3 bases: TGTGCCAGCAGCTTGGTGGGCCTGAACACTGAAGCTTTCTTT.

V usage is TRBV28 and J usage is TRBJ2-7, with 7 bases matching TRBD2. Germline trimming cut 5 bases from V and 1 base from J; bases unmatched to any gene: 8. CDR3 size: 15 residues. Germline V CDR1 and CDR2: MDHEN, SYDVKM. Here the CDR3 reads CASSPPPAGSYEQYF. CDR3 sequence (DNA): TGTGCCAGCAGTCCCCCCCCAGCGGGGTCCTACGAGCAGTACTTC.

This clone was counted only a few times. This chain connects TRBV19 to TRBJ2-7; 9 bases are shared with TRBD1. V shed 10 bases and J 4 bases; nucleotides not matched to a gene: 11. CDR1 and CDR2 from the germline V gene are LNHDA and SQIVND (reference sequence). This CDR3 region has 14 residues. Here the CDR3 DNA reads TGTGCCAAATTGGGACAGGGAAGTCGGTACGAGCAGTACTTC. Amino acids: CAKLGQGSRYEQYF.

The chain links TRBV29-1 to TRBJ1-2; 9 bases fit TRBD1. Germline assignment: CDR1 SQVTM and CDR2 ANQGSEA. CDR3 length equals 11 residues. V dropped 5 bases and J dropped 8; count of bases not matched to a gene: 3. CDR3 DNA sequence: TGCAGCGTTTGGACAGGGGCCGGCTACACCTTC. The encoded protein is CSVWTGAGYTF.

The V and J genes are TRBV7-3 and TRBJ2-1; TRBD1 matches 7 bases. The CDR3 spans 13 residues. Germline assignment: CDR1 SGHTA and CDR2 FQGTGA. Germline trimming cut 4 bases from V and 4 bases from J; bases unmatched to any gene: 1. In DNA form, the CDR3 reads TGTGCCAGCAGCTCGGGACAGTACAATGAGCAGTTCTTC. Its translation: CASSSGQYNEQFF.